Here is one TCR beta chain with its context. It was with a sample-barcoded 5' primer and a J-beta primer mix that a second PCR of roughly 7 to 12 cycles was run. Sequencing yielded, for each sample, at least 3 million paired-end reads carrying CDR3. Via MiXCR, TCRdb re-called the 5' RACE reads, giving one row per CDR3 protein. The table has over 950,000 distinct CDR3 sequences, 35% to 40% seen once. The data were taken from a study of blood T cells in healthy people across ages. With V trimmed by 4 bases and J by 1 base, 11 bases remained unmatched. This CDR3 is 17 amino acids long. Germline V lookup: CDR1 LGHDT, CDR2 YNNKEL (reference sequence).

The receptor was derived from a man younger than 35 in good health. V usage is TRBV3-1 and J usage is TRBJ2-5; 8 bases map to TRBD2. The sequencing input was blood. The CDR3 nucleotides read TGTGCCAGCAGCCCCCAGGGTGGACTAGCAGTCCAAGAGACCCAGTACTTC. Protein sequence: CASSPQGGLAVQETQYF.